This T cell receptor beta chain was obtained from a study of T cell responses to AZD1222 COVID-19 vaccine (dated by TCRdb to the early 2020s). Background on the whole study: TCR sequencing covered approximately 230 trial participants: approximately 200 given two doses of AZD1222 and around 26 given two doses of MenACWY control vaccine. Trial participants were enrolled by age into 18-55, 56-69 and 70-plus year subgroups, with roughly 150, 30 and 60 TCR-sequenced participants respectively. The full study reports these points: A significant rise in spike-specific TCR breadth and depth was observed after two AZD1222 doses relative to day 0 and relative to MenACWY recipients. Only a handful of AZD1222 recipients were SARS-CoV-2 seropositive at baseline, limiting conclusions about previously exposed vaccinees. CD4 TCRs associated with the vaccine covered the entire spike protein, and the dominant responses were in regions 160-218 and 743-854. No day 14 peak-response samples were available, so repertoires were characterized only after the peak T cell response. The 56-69-year group was small, and its depth increase did not reach significance, likely because of low power. Reportedly, close to half of the unique spike-specific TCRs recognized epitopes lying outside the regions that are mutated in the B.1.351 and B.1.1.7 variants. Participants were mostly white British and included more females than males, and it was suggested by the authors that clonal diversity may have been underestimated.

The CDR3 runs 10 amino acids, cysteine and phenylalanine included. Of the read, only the CDR3 DNA is kept; its 30 bases are in frame from base 1. CDR1 and CDR2, looked up from the germline V gene (reference sequence), are DFQATT and SNEGSKA. V gives up 5 bases and J gives up 7 bases, and the segment between their germline ends measures 9 bases. The time point label of this sample denotes: about 28 days (+/-7) after the second vaccine dose. According to the study, the label for this sample's treatment or condition signals: meningococcal conjugate vaccine given as trial control. Samples from vaccinated people were obtained from the UK trials COV001 and COV002, which included a single-blind randomized controlled phase 2/3 trial of AZD1222 (ChAdOx1 nCoV-19) in healthy adults. For TCRbeta chain sequencing, PBMC samples were collected from trial participants at day 0 and at day 28 after the second dose.

The CDR3 regions of human TCRbeta chains were analyzed by immunosequencing. Per the original workflow: Repertoire TCRs were matched against a reference library of SARS-CoV-2-specific TCRs generated with the MIRA antigen-specificity platform. Breadth was defined as the fraction of unique TCRs that were SARS-CoV-2-associated, and depth was defined as the fraction of total T cells that were SARS-CoV-2-associated. Using the MIRA data, each spike-specific TCR was mapped to the spike region that the TCR reacts to and placed in a CD4 or CD8 class. Log10-transformed breadth and depth values were compared by one-way ANOVA with Sidak's multiple comparisons tests. TCRdb's version of the immuneACCESS table is confined to in-frame rearrangements and falls short of the full clone set. An unresolved V gene accounts for under half of the shortfall where checked; the remainder is of unknown origin. The V and J calls and clone size are taken from that table; D and trimming were inferred from the DNA. Counted in this sample were 150,000 to 200,000 clones; approximately 94% of them appeared once. Roughly 4% of the sample is in the top ten clones.

As concerns this clone: Its antigen has not been determined. No per-base quality is available; no much larger clone lies one base away.

The sequence is built from TRBV20-1 and TRBJ2-7; the best D guess is TRBD1, with 5 bases matching. This sequence was found in an adult who received the MenACWY meningococcal vaccine as a control. Sequenced here: peripheral blood, sampled 28 days after the second dose of the MenACWY control vaccine. The CDR3 reads CSARRVEQYF. The nucleotides are TGCAGTGCTCGCAGGGTTGAGCAGTACTTC.